This T cell receptor (beta chain) was identified in a study of blood T cells in healthy people across ages (dated by TCRdb to the mid-2010s). Looking at the study overall: In model experiments, template switching captured roughly one uniquely barcoded TCR beta cDNA molecule for every two T cells. To avoid experimental bias, donors of different ages were spread randomly across the sequencing lanes. Donors were grouped into four age groups: young (average approximately 16 years), middle-aged (roughly 40), aged (about 59) and long-lived (just over 80). The study measured age-related changes in TCR beta repertoire diversity using deep sequencing normalized with unique cDNA molecular identifiers. Two additional independent replicas of 1 million unique cDNA reads from the same blood draw were analyzed for two donors (one aged 18 to 29 and one aged 80 or older). Here is what the overall study found, with its caveats: There was a strong correlation between observed TCR beta diversity and the percentage of naive T cells measured by flow cytometry. The CMV infection status of donors was not known, potentially confounding age-related changes in expanded clonotypes. Compared with the aged group, more naive CD4+ T cells, fewer expanded clones and increased TCR diversity were shown by the long-lived group, suggesting age selection. Estimates of total diversity from one million sequenced T cells were regarded as lower bounds and underestimates. Observed TCR beta diversity per million T cells fell roughly linearly with age, and a significant reduction was already apparent by age roughly 40. Bulk unsorted PBMC profiling prevented conclusive comparison of naive and antigen-experienced compartments.

Inclusive of the bounding cysteine and phenylalanine, the CDR3 is 15 residues long. Only the CDR3 DNA is retained, 45 bases long and in frame from the first base. Based on the germline V gene (reference sequence), the CDR1 and CDR2 sequences are LNHDA and SQIVND. From V the trimming removes 5 bases and from J it removes 3 bases, while the gene matches leave 9 bases of the junction unaccounted for. Note on this clonotype: Its antigen has not been determined. The record has no base qualities; no much larger clone is one base away.

Library preparation used 5' RACE. The sequencing machine was an Illumina HiSeq 2500. A second PCR of about 6 to 11 cycles was run with a J-beta primer mix and a sample-barcoded 5' primer. A unique molecular identifier was introduced onto each TCR beta cDNA molecule by a template-switch 5' adaptor carrying 12 random nucleotides. At least 3 million CDR3-containing paired-end reads were obtained from each sample. All of the RNA was converted into first-strand cDNA using the Mint cDNA synthesis kit, with a TRBC-specific oligonucleotide serving as the primer. Following uracil-DNA glycosylase treatment, a first 18-cycle PCR with universal primers M1SS and BC2_uni_R was performed on all cDNA. The paper's data handling went like this. For normalization, 1 million high-quality reads, each with a distinct molecular identifier, were randomly selected from each sample. Reads sharing molecular identifiers were discarded rather than binned into consensus sequences. MiTCR, with a Q25 quality threshold and the strictest error-elimination algorithm, was used for CDR3 identification, clonotype clustering and error correction. Lower-bound total TCR beta diversity was estimated with a nonparametric unseen species model using Euler transformation. The public reads were quality trimmed at Q25 with fastp and then assembled into clones with MiXCR by TCRdb, keeping productive beta chains. Rows merge per CDR3 protein into single entries with the most common DNA and genes. The V and J calls were determined by TCRdb, not by the authors. Present in this sample are over 600,000 distinct CDR3 sequences, under 25% of which were seen just once. The top ten constitute under 4% of the sample.

Donors were around 37 systemically healthy Caucasian individuals from Russia aged roughly 6 to 90 years. Ten milliliters of peripheral blood were drawn from each donor into EDTA-treated Vacutainer tubes. Ficoll-Paque density-gradient centrifugation was used to isolate PBMCs, with at least 7 million per sample. Total RNA was extracted from PBMCs with Trizol reagent, with at least 5 micrograms obtained per sample. Naive CD45RAhigh/CD27high T cell percentages were measured by flow cytometry on a PBMC aliquot from every donor. Sequencing was done on a sample of blood. The sequence was obtained from a man between 65 and 85 years old in good health. The chain is encoded by TRBV19 joined to TRBJ2-5; 7 of the junction bases match TRBD2. The encoded CDR3 is CASSVGGSLEETQYF. The nucleotide sequence is TGTGCCAGTAGTGTCGGCGGGAGCCTAGAAGAGACCCAGTACTTC.